The 27 T cell receptor beta chains below come from one sample, sequenced in a study of blood T cell repertoires in COVID-19. Profiled with immunoSEQ multiplex PCR; TCRdb holds only in-frame clones, not every one. Among 400,000 to 450,000 clones listed, 75% to 90% were seen once. Sequencing was carried out using PBMCs or T cells enriched from blood (not recorded which). The receptor set was obtained from a man younger than 40 who had recovered from COVID-19.

The chain carries TRBV18 and TRBJ1-6, with a weak D call TRBD1 (5 bases). Between the trimmed V and J ends, which lost 10 bases and 5 bases, there was a span of 15 bases. This CDR3 spans 14 amino acids. Germline V lookup: CDR1 KGHSH, CDR2 LQKENI. The CDR3 sequence: CATSRGQDNSPLHF. CDR3 coding DNA: TGTGCCACCTCCCGCGGACAAGATAATTCACCCCTCCACTTT.

This sequence joins TRBV12-3 or TRBV12-4 and TRBJ2-3, with D perhaps TRBD1 (6 bases). Trimming took off 4 bases at V and 3 bases at J, with 8 bases between the two ends. The CDR3 contains 13 residues. CDR3: CASSWGTTDTQYF. CDR3 bases: TGTGCCAGCAGTTGGGGGACAACAGATACGCAGTATTTT.

The rearrangement links TRBV6-5 to TRBJ1-5, with D unclear. CDR1 is MNHEY, CDR2 SVGAGI, per germline. The CDR3 sequence is 13 residues long. V was trimmed by 6 bases and J by 0 bases, leaving 6 bases between them. CDR3 loop: CASSGNSNQPQHF. The CDR3 DNA sequence: TGTGCCAGCAGCGGGAATAGCAATCAGCCCCAGCATTTT.

The chain is built from TRBV30 and TRBJ1-2, with 8 bases that match TRBD1. V was pared by 1 base and J by 7 bases, with 5 bases of the junction left unmatched. The CDR3 covers 13 residues. Germline CDR1 and CDR2: GTSNPN and SVGIG (reference sequence). CDR3 in amino acids: CAWSADRAGGYTF. CDR3 coding DNA: TGTGCCTGGAGTGCGGACAGGGCGGGTGGCTACACCTTC.

The chain employs TRBV11-2 and TRBJ2-5; 10 nucleotides agree with TRBD1. This CDR3 spans 16 amino acids. CDR1 SGHAT and CDR2 FQNNGV come from the germline V gene. Losses at the gene ends were 0 bases for V and 4 bases for J; bases not matched to a gene: 5. CDR3 sequence reads: CASSLDPTGGRETQYF. The DNA of the CDR3 is TGTGCCAGCAGCTTAGATCCGACAGGGGGCAGAGAGACCCAGTACTTC.

This rearrangement joins TRBV2 to TRBJ1-5; 7 bases are a match to TRBD1. V shed 6 bases and J 7 bases; nucleotides not matched to a gene: 18. CDR1 and CDR2 from the germline V gene are SNHLY and FYNNEI. The CDR3 runs to 17 residues. CDR3 DNA: TGTGCCAGCAGGGACCCTAGGGACAGTAACGAATGGCAGCCCCAGCATTTT. It translates to CASRDPRDSNEWQPQHF. Together with reference TRBV2 and TRBJ1-5, the CDR3 gives the full variable domain: EPEVTQTPSHQVTQMGQEVILRCVPISNHLYFYWYRQILGQKVEFLVSFYNNEISEKSEIFDDQFSVERPDGSNFTLKIRSTKLEDSAMYFCASRDPRDSNEWQPQHFGDGTRLSIL.

This chain links TRBV30 with TRBJ1-1; the match to TRBD1 covers 7 bases. This CDR3 is 11 amino acids long. Germline lookup yields CDR1 GTSNPN and CDR2 SVGIG (reference sequence). J lost 10 bases, V lost 2 bases, and 4 bases had no gene match. The CDR3 is CAWSHTGVAFF. The CDR3 nucleotides are TGTGCCTGGAGTCACACAGGGGTAGCTTTCTTT.

J is TRBJ2-1 and V is TRBV27; 8 nucleotides line up with TRBD2. Germline trimming cut 11 bases from V and 5 bases from J; bases unmatched to any gene: 11. The germline gives CDR1 MNHEY, CDR2 SMNVEV (reference sequence). The CDR3 spans 14 residues. The CDR3 region is CASSREGKNNEQFF. CDR3 in DNA: TGTGCCTCCAGTCGGGAGGGAAAGAACAATGAGCAGTTCTTC.

This clone was detected only once. This chain connects TRBV6-4 to TRBJ2-2; 12 nucleotides agree with TRBD2. The CDR3 runs 16 residues. Germline V gene lookup returns CDR1 MRHNA and CDR2 SNTAGT. J lost 6 bases, V lost 6 bases, and 8 bases had no gene match. CDR3 in DNA: TGTGCCAGCAGGGTGGGGACTAGCGGGTTTCCCGGGGAGCTGTTTTTT. This gives the protein CASRVGTSGFPGELFF.

This sequence joins TRBV30 and TRBJ2-1, with 10 bases lining up with TRBD2. J gave up 5 bases and V 0 bases, and 1 base lay outside the gene matches. This CDR3 has 14 residues. The germline V gene has CDR1 GTSNPN and CDR2 SVGIG (reference sequence). Written as DNA, the CDR3 is TGTGCCTGGAGTGTCACTAGCGGGGACAATGAGCAGTTCTTC. Protein sequence: CAWSVTSGDNEQFF.

The DNA of the CDR3 is TGTGCCAGCTCACCCGGGGAATACGAGCAGTACTTC. It specifies CASSPGEYEQYF. The chain combines TRBV18 with TRBJ2-7; a possible D gene is TRBD2 (5 bases). This CDR3 has 12 amino acids. Per the germline V gene, CDR1 is KGHSH and CDR2 is LQKENI. V gave up 3 bases and J gave up 4 bases, with 7 bases separating them.

This clone has only a few counts. The chain links TRBV3-1 (or the pseudogene TRBV3-2) to TRBJ1-6; D gene uncertain. The CDR3 loop spans 14 amino acids. From germline, CDR1 is LGHDT and CDR2 YNNKEL (reference sequence). Between the trimmed V and J ends, which lost 4 bases and 10 bases, there was a span of 14 bases. In DNA, the CDR3 is TGTGCCAGCAGCCGAAAGGACTCGGGGTCACCCCTCCACTTT. Translated: CASSRKDSGSPLHF.

CDR3 in amino acids: CASSFGTGGADWAGYTF. The CDR3 nucleotides are TGTGCCAGCAGCTTCGGGACAGGGGGCGCCGATTGGGCTGGCTACACCTTC. This chain joins TRBV13 and TRBJ1-2, with TRBD1 identical over 12 bases. CDR3 length equals 17 residues. V shed 3 bases, J shed 7 bases, and the junction held 12 bases outside the gene matches. Per the germline V gene, CDR1 is PRHDT and CDR2 is FYEKMQ (reference sequence).

The chain joins TRBV9 to TRBJ1-1; 10 bases fit TRBD1. Trimming cost V 0 bases and J 6 bases; bases outside gene matches: 8. The CDR3 consists of 16 residues. The germline V gene encodes CDR1 SGDLS and CDR2 YYNGEE. The CDR3 DNA follows: TGTGCCAGCAGCGTAGCCCCCGGACAGGGGGTTCCTGAAGCTTTCTTT. Translated, it gives CASSVAPGQGVPEAFF. Full variable domain (rest looked up from reference TRBV9 and TRBJ1-1): DSGVTQTPKHLITATGQRVTLRCSPRSGDLSVYWYQQSLDQGLQFLIQYYNGEERAKGNILERFSAQQFPDLHSELNLSSLELGDSALYFCASSVAPGQGVPEAFFGQGTRLTVV.

This sequence joins TRBV28 and TRBJ1-2; D gene ambiguous. Per the germline V gene, CDR1 is MDHEN and CDR2 is SYDVKM. CDR3 length: 16 amino acids. V gave up 2 bases and J gave up 7 bases, with 20 bases separating them. CDR3 region: CASSLPLVANPIGYTF. The CDR3, as DNA: TGTGCCAGCAGTTTACCTCTCGTAGCAAACCCTATTGGCTACACCTTC.

In its sample, this clone was seen a few times. The rearrangement uses TRBV30 and TRBJ1-1, with 8 positions matching TRBD1. Losses at the gene ends were 4 bases for V and 5 bases for J; bases not matched to a gene: 3. The germline CDR1 and CDR2 sequences are GTSNPN and SVGIG (reference sequence). There are 12 residues in the CDR3. CDR3 coding DNA: TGTGCCTGGACTCAGGGGGCAACTGAAGCTTTCTTT. Translation gives CAWTQGATEAFF.

This CDR3 is CASSGSPGLNTQYF. The CDR3 bases are TGTGCCAGCAGTGGGAGTCCGGGGTTAAATACGCAGTATTTT. The V gene is TRBV7-3, the J gene TRBJ2-3; TRBD2 is a possible D gene (5 bases). Trimming took off 6 bases at V and 7 bases at J, with 17 bases between the two ends. Germline assignment: CDR1 SGHTA and CDR2 FQGTGA. This CDR3 contains 14 residues.

This chain joins TRBV3-1 (or the pseudogene TRBV3-2) and TRBJ1-6; tentatively, D is TRBD1 (6 bases). This CDR3 spans 16 amino acids. V lost 0 bases, J lost 10 bases, and 16 bases lay in between. Germline CDR1 reads LGHDT; CDR2 reads YNNKEL (reference sequence). The chain's CDR3 is CASSQDGVRGGSPLHF. The CDR3 DNA follows: TGTGCCAGCAGCCAAGACGGCGTCAGGGGTGGATCACCCCTCCACTTT.

The chain joins TRBV11-3 to TRBJ2-7; 10 nucleotides match TRBD2. J gave up 5 bases and V 4 bases, and 5 bases lay outside the gene matches. The V gene's germline CDR1 is SGHNT and CDR2 YENEEA. The CDR3 runs 14 residues. Written as DNA, the CDR3 is TGTGCCAGCAGCTCAGCGGGAGGGAGCGACGAGCAGTACTTC. Residues: CASSSAGGSDEQYF.

This clone occurred once. V is TRBV30 and J is TRBJ2-7; D is perhaps TRBD2 (6 bases). This CDR3 contains 13 residues. The germline gives CDR1 GTSNPN, CDR2 SVGIG (reference sequence). The germline V and J ends were trimmed by 7 bases and 2 bases, with 15 bases remaining between them. The DNA of the CDR3 is TGTGCCTTCACCGGGACTGCTGCCTACGAGCAGTACTTC. Translated, it gives CAFTGTAAYEQYF.

The V gene is TRBV18, the J gene TRBJ2-7, with TRBD2 matching over 13 bases. The V gene end was trimmed by 6 bases and the J gene end by 6 bases; junction bases not matched to a gene: 2. The CDR3 extends over 13 amino acids. The germline V gene has CDR1 KGHSH and CDR2 LQKENI. CDR3 DNA: TGTGCCAGCTCTCGACTAGCGGGAGGCGAGCAGTACTTC. It translates to CASSRLAGGEQYF. Full variable domain (remainder filled in from reference TRBV18 and TRBJ2-7): NAGVMQNPRHLVRRRGQEARLRCSPMKGHSHVYWYRQLPEEGLKFMVYLQKENIIDESGMPKERFSAEFPKEGPSILRIQQVVRGDSAAYFCASSRLAGGEQYFGPGTRLTVT.

This chain joins TRBV6-5 and TRBJ2-1; D unresolved. Germline-derived CDR1 and CDR2 are MNHEY and SVGAGI. V was pared by 1 base and J by 0 bases, with 10 bases between. CDR3 length: 16 residues. The CDR3: CASSYFGGSSYNEQFF. Written as DNA, the CDR3 is TGTGCCAGCAGTTACTTTGGCGGTAGCTCCTACAATGAGCAGTTCTTC.

Here the CDR3 reads CASSLLRGGEGYTF. CDR3 bases: TGTGCCAGCAGTTTATTAAGGGGAGGGGAGGGCTACACCTTC. The V and J genes are TRBV28 and TRBJ1-2; possibly TRBD1 for D (5 bases). Germline V gives CDR1 MDHEN, CDR2 SYDVKM. Trimming took 1 base from V and 8 from J, leaving 14 bases between them. CDR3 length: 14 amino acids.

The DNA for the CDR3 is TGTGCCAGCAGTTCCAGGGGTTCTTATCATGGCTACACCTTC. It codes for CASSSRGSYHGYTF. The genes are TRBV6-5 and TRBJ1-2; D may be TRBD1 (6 bases). Germline CDR1 and CDR2: MNHEY and SVGAGI. The V gene lost 4 bases and the J gene lost 6 bases, with 15 bases spanning the gap. This CDR3 spans 14 amino acids.

The rearrangement uses TRBV10-3 and TRBJ1-5; D uncertain. The germline gives CDR1 ENHRY, CDR2 SYGVKD. This CDR3 spans 13 amino acids. V was trimmed by 5 bases and J by 4 bases, leaving 9 bases between them. DNA for the CDR3: TGTGCCATCAGTTCTGAGGGAAATCAGCCCCAGCATTTT. This gives the protein CAISSEGNQPQHF.

The J gene is TRBJ1-1, the V gene TRBV19; D is undetermined. Trimming shortened V by 6 bases and J by 0 bases, and 17 bases separated the two germline ends. The CDR3 is 16 amino acids. Germline loops: CDR1 LNHDA, CDR2 SQIVND (reference sequence). The CDR3 spells CASRRDQWALNTEAFF. Here the CDR3 DNA reads TGTGCCAGTAGGAGAGATCAATGGGCCTTGAACACTGAAGCTTTCTTT.

This clone was recorded once. V is TRBV9 and J is TRBJ1-2, with D perhaps TRBD1 (6 bases). Trimming cost V 0 bases and J 4 bases, with 13 bases left between them. Germline lookup yields CDR1 SGDLS and CDR2 YYNGEE. The CDR3 length is 15 residues. The CDR3 reads CASSVGTELGYGYTF. As DNA, the CDR3 is TGTGCCAGCAGCGTAGGGACAGAGTTGGGCTATGGCTACACCTTC.